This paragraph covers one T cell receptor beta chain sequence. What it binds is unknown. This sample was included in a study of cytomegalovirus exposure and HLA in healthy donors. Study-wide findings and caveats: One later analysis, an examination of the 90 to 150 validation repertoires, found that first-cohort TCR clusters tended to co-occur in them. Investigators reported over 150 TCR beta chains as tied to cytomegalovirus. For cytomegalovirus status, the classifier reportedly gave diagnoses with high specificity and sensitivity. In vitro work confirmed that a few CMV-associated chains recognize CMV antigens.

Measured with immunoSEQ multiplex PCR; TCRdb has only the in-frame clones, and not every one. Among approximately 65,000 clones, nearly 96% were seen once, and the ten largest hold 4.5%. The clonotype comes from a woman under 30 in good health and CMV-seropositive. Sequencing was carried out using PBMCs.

This chain's CDR3 is CASSLVEDEQFF. For the CDR3, the DNA is TGTGCCAGCAGCTTGGTGGAGGATGAGCAGTTCTTC. The chain carries TRBV5-6 and TRBJ2-1; a possible D gene is TRBD2 (5 bases). Germline V lookup: CDR1 SGHDT, CDR2 YYEEEE. This CDR3 spans 12 amino acids. Trimming removed 0 bases at V and 8 bases at J, with 6 bases between. Combining the CDR3 with reference TRBV5-6 and TRBJ2-1 gives the whole variable domain DAGVTQSPTHLIKTRGQQVTLRCSPKSGHDTVSWYQQALGQGPQFIFQYYEEEERQRGNFPDRFSGHQFPNYSSELNVNALLLGDSALYLCASSLVEDEQFFGPGTRLTVL.